The rows below give T cell receptor beta chains drawn from one sample of a study of blood T cells in healthy people across ages. TCRdb independently ran MiXCR on the 5' RACE reads; one entry per CDR3 protein. The repertoire holds about 640,000 distinct CDR3 sequences, with about 53% as singletons. The specimen was blood. Receptors originate from a man aged 55 to 69 in good health. The CDR3 runs from the conserved cysteine through the conserved F or W. D genes are given only for firm matches. Only part of the rows carry a size: once, few, many, or a class if the clone is expanded.

D gene | clone size | J gene | V gene | CDR3 protein | CDR3 DNA
NA | many | TRBJ2-7 | TRBV4-1 | CASSQAVRGWEQYF | TGCGCCAGCAGCCAAGCTGTGAGGGGATGGGAGCAGTACTTC
NA | NA | TRBJ1-2 | TRBV20-1 | CSARDRDNYNYGYTF | TGCAGTGCTAGAGATCGAGACAATTATAACTATGGCTACACCTTC
TRBD1 | once | TRBJ2-3 | TRBV5-1 | CASSPTDRGQTDTQYF | TGCGCCAGCAGCCCAACGGACAGGGGGCAAACAGATACGCAGTATTTT
NA | NA | TRBJ2-7 | TRBV27 | CARGEGTPSYEQYF | TGTGCCCGGGGTGAGGGGACCCCCTCCTACGAGCAGTACTTC
NA | NA | TRBJ2-5 | TRBV29-1 | CSVGRGQRETQYF | TGCAGCGTCGGAAGGGGTCAACGAGAGACCCAGTACTTC
NA | NA | TRBJ1-1 | TRBV4-2 | CASSQDEVRGTEAFF | TGTGCCAGCAGCCAAGATGAGGTCCGGGGCACTGAAGCTTTCTTT
TRBD2 | NA | TRBJ2-7 | TRBV29-1 | CSVSGGGVYNEQYF | TGCAGCGTATCAGGTGGGGGGGTTTACAATGAGCAGTACTTC
NA | NA | TRBJ2-7 | TRBV3-1 | CASSPGPSDEQYF | TGTGCCAGCAGCCCCGGGCCCTCCGACGAGCAGTACTTC
NA | NA | TRBJ2-1 | TRBV7-2 | CASSEGVELWGQFF | TGTGCCAGCAGCGAGGGTGTCGAGCTATGGGGGCAGTTCTTC
NA | NA | TRBJ2-4 | TRBV2 | CASKETQLAKNIQYF | TGTGCCAGCAAGGAGACACAACTAGCCAAAAACATTCAGTACTTC
TRBD2 | NA | TRBJ2-3 | TRBV9 | CASSPGGGPDTQYF | TGTGCCAGCAGCCCTGGCGGGGGGCCAGATACGCAGTATTTT
NA | few | TRBJ1-6 | TRBV28 | CASSPPSGSRLGRPLHF | TGTGCCAGCAGTCCCCCTTCCGGCAGCCGCTTAGGCCGTCCCCTCCACTTT
NA | NA | TRBJ2-1 | TRBV6-1 | CASTLWGSEQFF | TGTGCCAGCACCCTGTGGGGGAGTGAGCAGTTCTTC
NA | NA | TRBJ1-2 | TRBV11-2 | CASSRTGSYGGYTF | TGTGCCAGCAGCCGGACCGGGTCTTATGGTGGCTACACCTTC
TRBD1 | few | TRBJ1-4 | TRBV6-5 | CASSVRTGRNEKLFF | TGTGCCAGCAGTGTCCGGACAGGGCGAAATGAAAAACTGTTTTTT
NA | NA | TRBJ2-3 | TRBV20-1 | CSARGSGFTQYF | TGCAGTGCTAGAGGGTCGGGCTTTACGCAGTATTTT
TRBD1 | NA | TRBJ1-4 | TRBV10-3 | CAISGQGIGGTNEKLFF | TGTGCCATCAGCGGACAGGGGATAGGGGGAACTAATGAAAAACTGTTTTTT
NA | NA | TRBJ2-2 | TRBV2 | CASSPQGHANTGELFF | TGTGCCAGCAGTCCCCAGGGTCACGCGAACACCGGGGAGCTGTTTTTT
NA | few | TRBJ2-3 | TRBV29-1 | CSVDYNTDTQYF | TGCAGCGTTGACTACAACACAGATACGCAGTATTTT
TRBD2 | NA | TRBJ2-1 | TRBV6-5 | CASSPAGGPNEQFF | TGTGCCAGCAGCCCAGCGGGGGGGCCAAATGAGCAGTTCTTC
NA | NA | TRBJ2-5 | TRBV7-2 | CASSSGLGGLETQYF | TGTGCCAGCAGCTCGGGACTCGGGGGCCTGGAGACCCAGTACTTC
NA | NA | TRBJ2-1 | TRBV6-1 | CASSDGPYSEQFF | TGTGCCAGCAGTGACGGACCCTACAGTGAGCAGTTCTTC
NA | NA | TRBJ1-2 | TRBV29-1 | CSVVEGPNYGYTF | TGCAGCGTTGTAGAGGGGCCTAACTATGGCTACACCTTC
NA | many | TRBJ2-1 | TRBV7-2 | CASSPGYNEQFF | TGTGCCAGCAGCCCTGGATACAATGAGCAGTTCTTC
TRBD2 | NA | TRBJ2-4 | TRBV20-1 | CSAGASTSGAIKNIQYF | TGCAGTGCTGGCGCTTCAACTAGCGGGGCTATCAAAAACATTCAGTACTTC
TRBD2 | NA | TRBJ2-7 | TRBV7-4 | CASTLWREAGPFSYEQYF | TGTGCCAGCACCCTATGGCGGGAAGCGGGGCCGTTCTCCTACGAGCAGTACTTC
TRBD1 | few | TRBJ1-6 | TRBV7-2 | CASSLVTGPNSPLHF | TGTGCCAGCAGCTTAGTGACAGGGCCGAATTCACCCCTCCACTTT
NA | few | TRBJ2-7 | TRBV5-4 | CASSILSSPTEQYF | TGTGCCAGCAGCATCCTATCGTCCCCGACCGAGCAGTACTTC
NA | few | TRBJ2-6 | TRBV7-9 | CASSLVWETRAGANVLTF | TGTGCCAGCAGCTTAGTTTGGGAAACCCGCGCTGGGGCCAACGTCCTGACTTTC
TRBD1 | NA | TRBJ2-2 | TRBV2 | CASTWAGTENTGELFF | TGTGCCAGCACCTGGGCCGGGACAGAGAACACCGGGGAGCTGTTTTTT
NA | once | TRBJ1-1 | TRBV7-2 | CASSAQRSTEAFF | TGTGCCAGCAGCGCACAGAGGAGCACTGAAGCTTTCTTT
NA | many | TRBJ2-5 | TRBV5-1 | CASSQRGGETQYF | TGCGCCAGCAGCCAGAGAGGGGGAGAGACCCAGTACTTC
NA | few | TRBJ1-2 | TRBV24-1 | CATSDPRVGIGGYTF | TGTGCCACCAGTGACCCCCGGGTAGGGATAGGTGGCTACACCTTC
TRBD2 | few | TRBJ2-3 | TRBV11-2 | CASSLPRAGASTDTQYF | TGTGCCAGCAGCTTACCCCGAGCGGGGGCCAGTACAGATACGCAGTATTTT
NA | NA | TRBJ2-1 | TRBV28 | CASSLWGSLDEQFF | TGTGCCAGCAGTTTATGGGGATCCCTGGATGAGCAGTTCTTC
TRBD1 | NA | TRBJ2-1 | TRBV5-1 | CASSLVGTGLNEQFF | TGCGCCAGCAGCTTGGTAGGGACAGGGCTGAATGAGCAGTTCTTC
NA | NA | TRBJ2-4 | TRBV7-6 | CASRLGTAGGQYF | TGTGCCAGCAGGTTGGGGACAGCCGGGGGGCAGTACTTC
NA | NA | TRBJ2-3 | TRBV12-3/TRBV12-4 | CASSLGLFTDTQYF | TGTGCCAGCAGTTTAGGCTTATTCACAGATACGCAGTATTTT
NA | few | TRBJ1-5 | TRBV7-2 | CASSPDGDSNQPQHF | TGTGCCAGCAGCCCAGACGGGGATAGCAATCAGCCCCAGCATTTT
TRBD2 | few | TRBJ2-5 | TRBV5-1 | CASSLVGLYKETQYF | TGCGCCAGCAGCTTGGTGGGACTATATAAAGAGACCCAGTACTTC
TRBD2 | NA | TRBJ2-5 | TRBV20-1 | CSARVGSGSGSQETQYF | TGCAGTGCTAGAGTGGGGTCTGGTAGCGGGTCCCAAGAGACCCAGTACTTC